The subject of this entry is one TCR beta chain. This clone's antigen is unknown. No base quality information exists; no much larger clone differs at one position. TCRbeta CDR3 regions were amplified from genomic DNA using the immunoSEQ Assay, a bias-controlled multiplex PCR. Per the source publication's procedure: The number of nucleated cells in each sample was estimated from the amplification of reference gene primers within the assay. Sequence reads were collapsed and filtered to measure the absolute abundance of every unique TCRbeta CDR3 rearrangement. Productive Simpson clonality was computed per sample as the square root of Simpson's diversity index over productive rearrangements. Sourced from immuneACCESS, this table was stored by TCRdb with only in-frame sequences that have V and J called. A share of the clones is absent; for the studies checked, an unresolved V gene accounts for under half, and the remainder has no known explanation. That table furnishes V, J and clone size, whereas the DNA furnished D and trimming. This sample lists about 220,000 clones; roughly 85% were detected once. Together, the top ten hold around 3.8% of the sample.

The sample comes from a study of blood T cell repertoires in COVID-19 (dated by TCRdb to the early 2020s). Background for the entire study: The collaborator samples originated in the United States, Italy and Spain and spanned the acute and convalescent phases of COVID-19. The material from the prospective study consisted of cDNA or gDNA derived from T cells, B-cell-depleted T cells, or PBMCs. Subjects who had been exposed to COVID-19, were actively infected with it, or had recovered from it provided the deeply sampled blood TCRbeta repertoires that made up the dataset. The sample metadata nearly always contained a de-identified subject ID, COVID-19 status, age in years and sex. Where available, HLA class I and class II types were taken from metadata supplied by the sample provider and were not determined by assay-based typing. Samples came from the ongoing ImmuneRACE study (first 160 participants) plus 1,254 subjects from 6 global collaborators. The repertoires were made available in a free public database intended to serve as a resource for research on the immune response to SARS-CoV-2. Here is what the overall study found, with its caveats: The amount of clinical and demographic metadata varied by source and participant and was provided uncurated.

Enrolling through a virtual design, the prospective study's participants ranged in age from roughly 18 to 100 years and lived across 24 United States geographic areas. In the prospective study, participants were assigned to cohorts based on the clinical history participants reported in a screening survey and a study questionnaire. Each participant in the prospective study had whole blood, serum and a nasopharyngeal or oropharyngeal swab collected by mobile phlebotomists. Participants in the prospective study had the option to provide additional blood draws and questionnaires over a roughly 2-month period. Blood samples from the prospective study were shipped frozen or at room temperature prior to DNA extraction. From its cysteine to its phenylalanine, the CDR3 spans 16 amino acids. Solely the CDR3 DNA is kept, with 48 bases framed from the first base. Per the germline V gene (reference sequence), LGHDT is the CDR1 and YNNKEL is the CDR2. V and J are trimmed by 0 bases and 11 bases, and the gene matches miss 8 bases of the junction.

The receptor's source is a woman aged 40-49 years with acute COVID-19. The sample consisted of PBMCs or T cells enriched from blood (not recorded which). Recombination linked TRBV3-1 (or the pseudogene TRBV3-2) to TRBJ2-1; 12 junctional bases match TRBD1. The DNA is as follows: TGTGCCAGCAGCCAAGATTGGGGGACAGGGGGCATGAAGCAGTTCTTC. Translated, this is CASSQDWGTGGMKQFF.